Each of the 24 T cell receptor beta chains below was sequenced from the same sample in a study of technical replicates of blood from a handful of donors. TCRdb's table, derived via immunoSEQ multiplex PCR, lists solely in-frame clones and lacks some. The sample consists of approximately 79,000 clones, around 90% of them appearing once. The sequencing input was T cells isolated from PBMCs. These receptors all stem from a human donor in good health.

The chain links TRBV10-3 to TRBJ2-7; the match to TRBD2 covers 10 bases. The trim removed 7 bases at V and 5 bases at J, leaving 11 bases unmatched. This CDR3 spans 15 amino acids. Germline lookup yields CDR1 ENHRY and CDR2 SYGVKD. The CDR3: CAINIRAGGPHEQYF. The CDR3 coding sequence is TGTGCCATCAATATAAGAGCGGGAGGGCCCCACGAGCAGTACTTC.

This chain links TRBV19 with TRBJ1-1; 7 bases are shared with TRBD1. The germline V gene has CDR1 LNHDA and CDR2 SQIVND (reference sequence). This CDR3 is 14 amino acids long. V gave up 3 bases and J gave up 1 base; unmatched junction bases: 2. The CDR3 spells CASSIGTANTEAFF. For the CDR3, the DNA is TGTGCCAGTAGTATCGGGACAGCGAACACTGAAGCTTTCTTT.

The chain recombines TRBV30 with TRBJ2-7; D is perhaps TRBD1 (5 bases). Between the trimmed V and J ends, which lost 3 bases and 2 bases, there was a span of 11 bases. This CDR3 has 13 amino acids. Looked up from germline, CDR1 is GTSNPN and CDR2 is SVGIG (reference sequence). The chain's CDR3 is CAWSLGAPYEQYF. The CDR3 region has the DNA TGTGCCTGGAGCCTAGGGGCACCCTACGAGCAGTACTTC. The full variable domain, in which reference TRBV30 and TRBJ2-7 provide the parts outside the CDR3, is SQTIHQWPATLVQPVGSPLSLECTVEGTSNPNLYWYRQAAGRGLQLLFYSVGIGQISSEVPQNLSASRPQDRQFILSSKKLLLSDSGFYLCAWSLGAPYEQYFGPGTRLTVT.

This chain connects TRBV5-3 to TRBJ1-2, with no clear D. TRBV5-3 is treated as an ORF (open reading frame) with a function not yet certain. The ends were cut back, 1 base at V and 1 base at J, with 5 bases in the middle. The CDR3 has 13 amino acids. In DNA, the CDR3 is TGTGCCAGAAGCTTGTTCAGTAACTATGGCTACACCTTC. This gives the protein CARSLFSNYGYTF.

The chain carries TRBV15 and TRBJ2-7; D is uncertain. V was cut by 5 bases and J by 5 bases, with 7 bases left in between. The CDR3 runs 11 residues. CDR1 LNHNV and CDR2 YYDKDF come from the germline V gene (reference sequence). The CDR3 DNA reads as TGTGCCACCAGCGCCAGTGACGAGCAGTACTTC. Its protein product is CATSASDEQYF.

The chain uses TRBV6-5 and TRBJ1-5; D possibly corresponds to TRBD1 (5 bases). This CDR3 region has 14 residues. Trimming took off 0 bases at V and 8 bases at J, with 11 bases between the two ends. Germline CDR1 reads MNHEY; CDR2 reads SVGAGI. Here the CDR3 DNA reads TGTGCCAGCAGTTACTCCCAGGGAAGGGAGCCCCAGCATTTT. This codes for CASSYSQGREPQHF.

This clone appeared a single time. The CDR3: CASSLRQSTEAFF. CDR3 coding DNA: TGTGCCAGCAGTCTTAGACAGAGCACTGAAGCTTTCTTT. The chain joins TRBV28 to TRBJ1-1, with a possible D match to TRBD1 (5 bases). V lost 5 bases and J lost 4, with 11 bases in between. CDR3 size: 13 residues. CDR1 and CDR2 from the germline V gene are MDHEN and SYDVKM.

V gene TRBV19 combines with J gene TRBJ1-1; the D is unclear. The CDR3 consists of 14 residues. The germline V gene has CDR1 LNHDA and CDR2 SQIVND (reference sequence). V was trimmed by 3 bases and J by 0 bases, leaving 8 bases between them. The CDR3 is CASSISPLNTEAFF. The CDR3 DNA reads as TGTGCCAGTAGTATCAGTCCCCTGAACACTGAAGCTTTCTTT.

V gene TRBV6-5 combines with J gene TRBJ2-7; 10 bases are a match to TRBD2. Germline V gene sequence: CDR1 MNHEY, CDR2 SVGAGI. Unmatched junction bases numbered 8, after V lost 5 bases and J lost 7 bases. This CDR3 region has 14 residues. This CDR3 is CASSTTSGAAEQYF. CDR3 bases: TGTGCCAGCAGTACCACTAGCGGGGCCGCAGAGCAGTACTTC.

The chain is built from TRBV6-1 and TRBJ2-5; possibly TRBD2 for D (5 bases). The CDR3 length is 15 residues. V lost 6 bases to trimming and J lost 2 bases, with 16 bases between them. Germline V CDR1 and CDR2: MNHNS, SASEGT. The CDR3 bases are TGTGCCAGCAGCTCCCTAGGAGGTGGTCAAGAGACCCAGTACTTC. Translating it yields CASSSLGGGQETQYF.

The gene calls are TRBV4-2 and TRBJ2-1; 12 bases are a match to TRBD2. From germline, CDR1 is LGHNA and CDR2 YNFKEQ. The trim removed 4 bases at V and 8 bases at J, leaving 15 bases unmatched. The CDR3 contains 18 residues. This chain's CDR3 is CASSPFDASGRALDEQFF. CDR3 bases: TGTGCCAGCAGCCCGTTCGACGCTAGCGGGAGGGCCTTGGATGAGCAGTTCTTC.

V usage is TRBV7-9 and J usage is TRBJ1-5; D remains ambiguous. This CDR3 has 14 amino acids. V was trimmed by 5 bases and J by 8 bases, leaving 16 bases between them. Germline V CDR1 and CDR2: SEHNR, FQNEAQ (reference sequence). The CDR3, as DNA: TGTGCCAGCAGCACGCGGGAGGCCAGAGAGCCCCAGCATTTT. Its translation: CASSTREAREPQHF.

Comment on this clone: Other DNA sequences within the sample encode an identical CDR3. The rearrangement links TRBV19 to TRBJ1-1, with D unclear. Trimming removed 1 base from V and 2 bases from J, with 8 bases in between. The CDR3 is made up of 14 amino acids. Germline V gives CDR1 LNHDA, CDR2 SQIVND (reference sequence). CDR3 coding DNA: TGTGCCAGTAGTATAGGACGGGAAAACACTGAAGCTTTCTTT. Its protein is CASSIGRENTEAFF.

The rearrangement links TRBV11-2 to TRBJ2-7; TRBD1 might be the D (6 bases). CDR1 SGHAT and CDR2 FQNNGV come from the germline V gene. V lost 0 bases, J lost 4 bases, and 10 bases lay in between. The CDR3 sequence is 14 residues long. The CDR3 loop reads CASSLDLGAYEQYF. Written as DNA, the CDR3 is TGTGCCAGCAGCTTAGATCTGGGGGCTTACGAGCAGTACTTC. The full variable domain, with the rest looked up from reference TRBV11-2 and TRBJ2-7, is EAGVAQSPRYKIIEKRQSVAFWCNPISGHATLYWYQQILGQGPKLLIQFQNNGVVDDSQLPKDRFSAERLKGVDSTLKIQPAKLEDSAVYLCASSLDLGAYEQYFGPGTRLTVT.

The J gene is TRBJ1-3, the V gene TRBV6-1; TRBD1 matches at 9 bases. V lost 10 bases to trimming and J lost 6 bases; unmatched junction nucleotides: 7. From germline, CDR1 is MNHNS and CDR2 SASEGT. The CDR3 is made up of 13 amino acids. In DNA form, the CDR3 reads TGTGCCACCGGGGACAGGGCGGAAAACACCATATATTTT. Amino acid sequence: CATGDRAENTIYF.

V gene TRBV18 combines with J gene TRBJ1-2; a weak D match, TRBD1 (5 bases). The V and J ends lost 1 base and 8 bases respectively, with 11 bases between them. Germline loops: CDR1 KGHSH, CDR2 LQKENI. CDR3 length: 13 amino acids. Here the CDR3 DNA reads TGTGCCAGCTCACCACGCAGGGCTGACGGCTACACCTTC. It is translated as CASSPRRADGYTF.

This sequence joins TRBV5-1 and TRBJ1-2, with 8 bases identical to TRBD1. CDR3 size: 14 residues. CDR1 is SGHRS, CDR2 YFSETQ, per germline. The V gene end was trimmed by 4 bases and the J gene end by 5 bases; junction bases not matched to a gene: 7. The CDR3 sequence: CASSREGQDYGYTF. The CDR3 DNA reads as TGCGCCAGCAGCAGAGAGGGACAGGATTATGGCTACACCTTC. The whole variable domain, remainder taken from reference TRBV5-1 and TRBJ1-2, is KAGVTQTPRYLIKTRGQQVTLSCSPISGHRSVSWYQQTPGQGLQFLFEYFSETQRNKGNFPGRFSGRQFSNSRSEMNVSTLELGDSALYLCASSREGQDYGYTFGSGTRLTVV.

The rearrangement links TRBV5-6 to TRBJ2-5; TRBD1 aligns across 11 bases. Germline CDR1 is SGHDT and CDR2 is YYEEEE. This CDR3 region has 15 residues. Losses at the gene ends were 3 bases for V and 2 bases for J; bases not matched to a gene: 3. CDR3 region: CASSSGTGGQETQYF. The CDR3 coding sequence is TGTGCCAGCAGCTCCGGGACAGGGGGGCAAGAGACCCAGTACTTC.

The CDR3 DNA reads TGTGCCAGCAGCACAGCCCCCGGGGTAGCCTACGAGCAGTACTTC. This encodes CASSTAPGVAYEQYF. The J gene is TRBJ2-7, the V gene TRBV7-2; maybe TRBD2 (5 bases). The CDR3 has 15 amino acids. Trimming removed 5 bases from V and 2 bases from J, with 16 bases in between. Germline-derived CDR1 and CDR2 are SGHTA and FQGNSA.

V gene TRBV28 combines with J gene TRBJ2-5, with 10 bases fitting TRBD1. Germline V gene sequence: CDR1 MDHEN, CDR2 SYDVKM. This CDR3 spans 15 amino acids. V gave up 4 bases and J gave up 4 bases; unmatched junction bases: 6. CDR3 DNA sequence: TGTGCCAGCAGTTCAAGACAGGGGGCAGGAGAGACCCAGTACTTC. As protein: CASSSRQGAGETQYF.

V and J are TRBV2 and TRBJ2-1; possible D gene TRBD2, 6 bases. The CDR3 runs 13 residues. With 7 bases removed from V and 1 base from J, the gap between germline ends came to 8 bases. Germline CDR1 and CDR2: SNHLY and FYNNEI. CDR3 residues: CASNLASYNEQFF. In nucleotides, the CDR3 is TGTGCCAGCAATCTAGCGTCCTACAATGAGCAGTTCTTC.

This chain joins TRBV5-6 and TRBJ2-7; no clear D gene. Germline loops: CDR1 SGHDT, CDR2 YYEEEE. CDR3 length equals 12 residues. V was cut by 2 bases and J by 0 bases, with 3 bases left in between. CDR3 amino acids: CASSFLSYEQYF. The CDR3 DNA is TGTGCCAGCAGCTTTCTCTCCTACGAGCAGTACTTC.

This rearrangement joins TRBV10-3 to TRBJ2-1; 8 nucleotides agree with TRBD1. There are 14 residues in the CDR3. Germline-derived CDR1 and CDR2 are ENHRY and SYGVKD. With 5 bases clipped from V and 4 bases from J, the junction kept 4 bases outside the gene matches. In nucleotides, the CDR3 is TGTGCCATCAGTTCAGGGGGCGCTTACAATGAGCAGTTCTTC. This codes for CAISSGGAYNEQFF.

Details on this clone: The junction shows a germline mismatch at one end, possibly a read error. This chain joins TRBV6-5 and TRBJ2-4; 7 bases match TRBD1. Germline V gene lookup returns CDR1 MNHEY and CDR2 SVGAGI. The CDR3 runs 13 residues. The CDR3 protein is CASSNSGQSIQYF. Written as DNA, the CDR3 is TGTGCCAGCAGTAACTCGGGACAGTCCATTCAGTACTTC.